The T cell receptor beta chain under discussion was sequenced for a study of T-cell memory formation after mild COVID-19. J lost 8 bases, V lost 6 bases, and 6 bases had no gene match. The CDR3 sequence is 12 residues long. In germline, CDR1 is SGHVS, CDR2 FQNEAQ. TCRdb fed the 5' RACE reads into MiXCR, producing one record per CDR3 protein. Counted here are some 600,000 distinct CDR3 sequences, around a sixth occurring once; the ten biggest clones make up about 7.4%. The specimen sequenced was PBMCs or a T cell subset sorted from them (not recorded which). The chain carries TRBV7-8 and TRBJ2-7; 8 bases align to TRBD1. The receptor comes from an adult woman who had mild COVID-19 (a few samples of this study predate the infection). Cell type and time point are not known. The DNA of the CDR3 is TGTGCCAGCAGGATGACAGGGGAAAAGCAGTACTTC. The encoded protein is CASRMTGEKQYF.